The 16 T cell receptor beta chains below were found in one sample sequenced in a study of blood T cell repertoires in COVID-19 (dated by TCRdb to 2018 to 2020). Receptors were amplified or captured by the immunoSEQ multiplex PCR assay. TCRdb limited this immuneACCESS table to in-frame rearrangements with V and J called. A share of clones is missing; checked studies link under half to unresolved V genes, and the rest is unexplained. This sample is represented by 270,000 or so clones; 86% of them were singletons. Clones ranked in the top ten supply approximately 12% of the sample. Material: peripheral blood. These receptors were taken from a woman aged 25 to 39 with COVID-19, enrolled during active disease.

This chain uses TRBV3-1 (or the pseudogene TRBV3-2) with TRBJ2-3; D possibly corresponds to TRBD2 (6 bases). The germline CDR1 and CDR2 sequences are LGHDT and YNNKEL (reference sequence). The CDR3 is 14 amino acids. V lost 7 bases, J lost 4 bases, and 15 bases lay in between. The DNA of the CDR3 is TGTGCCAGCACCCCGAGGAGGGCCGCAGATACGCAGTATTTT. This gives the protein CASTPRRAADTQYF.

The CDR3 DNA follows: TGTGCCAGCAGTTGGAGCGGCGGGGAGAGGGCCGGGGAGCTGTTTTTT. Protein product: CASSWSGGERAGELFF. This sequence joins TRBV27 and TRBJ2-2; a weak D match, TRBD2 (6 bases). Germline CDR1 MNHEY, CDR2 SMNVEV (reference sequence). Trimming left V 4 bases short and J 6 bases short, with 18 bases between. The CDR3 has 16 amino acids.

V and J are TRBV27 and TRBJ2-7; 7 bases match TRBD1. CDR1 MNHEY and CDR2 SMNVEV come from the germline V gene (reference sequence). CDR3 length equals 12 residues. Trimming removed 8 bases from V and 6 bases from J; junction bases left unmatched: 7. CDR3 DNA: TGTGCCAGCGGTGACAGGGCGGCCGAGCAGTACTTC. Amino acids: CASGDRAAEQYF.

The chain carries TRBV4-1 and TRBJ1-1; 7 bases align to TRBD1. The CDR3 length is 14 residues. The V and J ends lost 0 bases and 4 bases, in that order; junction bases with no gene match: 2. Germline V gives CDR1 MGHRA, CDR2 YSYEKL. CDR3 protein: CASSQEPGGTEAFF. Written as DNA, the CDR3 is TGCGCCAGCAGCCAAGAGCCAGGGGGCACTGAAGCTTTCTTT.

The chain has TRBV9 and TRBJ2-7; D gene unclear. Germline V gene sequence: CDR1 SGDLS, CDR2 YYNGEE. The V gene lost 0 bases and the J gene lost 2 bases, with 6 bases spanning the gap. This CDR3 is 13 amino acids long. The CDR3: CASSVALTYEQYF. The CDR3 bases are TGTGCCAGCAGCGTAGCACTTACCTACGAGCAGTACTTC.

This sequence joins TRBV5-1 and TRBJ2-4; possible D gene TRBD2, 6 bases. The length of the CDR3 is 16 residues. Trimming took 4 bases from V and 3 from J, leaving 17 bases between them. Germline CDR1 and CDR2: SGHRS and YFSETQ. The CDR3 nucleotides are TGCGCCAGCAGCCCCCCCGGGGGTGGGGGCAAAAACATTCAGTACTTC. Its translation is CASSPPGGGGKNIQYF.

The gene calls are TRBV11-3 and TRBJ2-1; maybe TRBD2 (7 bases). There are 15 residues in the CDR3. Deletions cut 5 bases from V and 4 bases from J, with 15 bases between. Germline-derived CDR1 and CDR2 are SGHNT and YENEEA. The CDR3 is CASSPFGGRYNEQFF. CDR3 nucleotides: TGTGCCAGCAGCCCTTTCGGGGGGCGTTACAATGAGCAGTTCTTC.

A few counts support this clone. The J gene is TRBJ2-7, the V gene TRBV7-9; 8 nucleotides line up with TRBD2. The CDR3 spans 15 residues. Germline trimming cut 5 bases from V and 2 bases from J; bases unmatched to any gene: 8. CDR1 SEHNR and CDR2 FQNEAQ come from the germline V gene (reference sequence). The CDR3 nucleotides read TGTGCCAGCAGCCCGGGGGGGACGAATCCCTACGAGCAGTACTTC. This codes for CASSPGGTNPYEQYF.

The rearrangement links TRBV11-2 to TRBJ1-2, with 8 bases fitting TRBD1. CDR3 length: 17 amino acids. The junction had 12 bases not matched to a gene; V was cut back by 0 bases and J by 6 bases. Germline loops: CDR1 SGHAT, CDR2 FQNNGV. The CDR3 sequence is CASSLDPPGQGVDGYTF. The CDR3 DNA follows: TGTGCCAGCAGCTTAGATCCTCCAGGACAGGGCGTGGATGGCTACACCTTC.

A few counts support this clone. V usage is TRBV10-2 and J usage is TRBJ1-4, with D hard to call. Germline V CDR1 and CDR2: WSHSY, SAAADI. V was cut by 2 bases and J by 5 bases, with 18 bases left in between. CDR3 size: 17 residues. The CDR3 region is CASSENGVLSANEKLFF. The CDR3 bases are TGCGCCAGCAGTGAGAACGGAGTTCTTTCGGCAAATGAAAAACTGTTTTTT.

V is TRBV9 and J is TRBJ1-5; the D gene is possibly TRBD1 (6 bases). With 1 base removed from V and 0 bases from J, the gap between germline ends came to 14 bases. Germline-derived CDR1 and CDR2 are SGDLS and YYNGEE. The CDR3 totals 17 residues. CDR3: CASSVCQGNNSNQPQHF. As DNA, the CDR3 is TGTGCCAGCAGCGTATGCCAGGGGAATAATAGCAATCAGCCCCAGCATTTT.

This clone has only a few counts. This chain uses TRBV3-1 (or the pseudogene TRBV3-2) with TRBJ1-3, with TRBD1 identical over 9 bases. Germline CDR1 is LGHDT and CDR2 is YNNKEL (reference sequence). CDR3 length: 16 residues. The J segment lost 4 bases and the V segment lost 4 bases, leaving 8 bases of the junction unmatched. The CDR3 bases are TGTGCCAGCAGCCGTACACAGGGGGCATTGGGAAACACCATATATTTT. It is translated as CASSRTQGALGNTIYF.

The chain has TRBV6-5 and TRBJ2-3, with 8 bases matching TRBD2. The V and J ends lost 8 bases and 3 bases, in that order; junction bases with no gene match: 4. The CDR3 runs 13 residues. Germline lookup yields CDR1 MNHEY and CDR2 SVGAGI. The chain's CDR3 is CASSAGVTDTQYF. The CDR3 DNA is TGTGCCAGCTCAGCGGGGGTTACAGATACGCAGTATTTT.

The chain combines TRBV5-5 with TRBJ2-3; tentative D call: TRBD1 (7 bases). The CDR3 sequence is 15 residues long. The germline V gene has CDR1 SGHKS and CDR2 YYEKEE (reference sequence). V lost 4 bases and J 4 bases, leaving 16 bases between the germline ends. CDR3: CASSPSDREADTQYF. As DNA, the CDR3 is TGTGCCAGCAGCCCCTCCGACAGGGAGGCAGATACGCAGTATTTT.

This chain uses TRBV9 with TRBJ2-1; D uncertain. The CDR3 contains 14 residues. V lost 4 bases and J 7 bases, leaving 15 bases between the germline ends. CDR1 SGDLS and CDR2 YYNGEE come from the germline V gene. CDR3 sequence: CASSFGPARNEQFF. CDR3 bases: TGTGCCAGCAGCTTCGGTCCCGCCCGAAATGAGCAGTTCTTC.

This clone was found a few times. The rearrangement links TRBV15 to TRBJ2-5, with D perhaps matching TRBD1 (5 bases). The ends were cut back, 3 bases at V and 7 bases at J, with 9 bases in the middle. The germline gives CDR1 LNHNV, CDR2 YYDKDF (reference sequence). CDR3 length: 12 residues. The CDR3 region is CATSRLQGTQYF. In DNA, the CDR3 is TGTGCCACCAGCAGGCTCCAGGGGACCCAGTACTTC.